This TCR beta chain was retrieved from a study of T cell responses to AZD1222 COVID-19 vaccine (dated by TCRdb to 2020 to 2023). Study-level background: AZD1222 recipients with second doses at about 4 weeks or about 12 weeks were pooled, because spike-specific TCR depth and breadth did not differ between schedules. A total of 230 to 250 trial participants underwent TCR sequencing, of whom around 200 received two doses of AZD1222 and 26 received two doses of the MenACWY control vaccine. Trial participants were enrolled by age into subgroups of 18-55, 56-69 and 70-plus years, and around 150, 28 and 57 TCR-sequenced participants, respectively, were included in these subgroups.

The CDR3 regions of human TCRbeta chains were subjected to immunosequencing. On the authors' methods: TCRs in the repertoires were matched against a reference library of SARS-CoV-2-specific TCRs that had been generated with the MIRA antigen-specificity platform. Breadth was defined as the fraction of unique TCRs that were SARS-CoV-2-associated, and depth was defined as the fraction of total T cells that were SARS-CoV-2-associated. Using the MIRA data, each spike-specific TCR was mapped to the spike region that the TCR reacts to and placed in a CD4 or CD8 class. Log10-transformed breadth and depth values were compared by one-way ANOVA with Sidak's multiple comparisons tests. The source is immuneACCESS, and TCRdb retained only in-frame sequences with V and J called. Part of the clones is not carried over; for the studies checked, unresolved V genes explain less than half of this, and the remainder is unexplained. That table supplies the V and J calls and clone size; D and trimming were determined from the DNA. Present in this sample are nearly 80,000 clones, around 80% of which were seen just once. The ten biggest clones cover about 20% of the sample.

At the junction V is shortened by 6 bases and J by 3 bases; bases outside the gene matches: 4. The CDR3 runs 14 residues from the cysteine to the phenylalanine. Here the CDR3 DNA is all that survives: 42 bases in frame from base 1. Based on the germline V gene, the CDR1 and CDR2 sequences are KGHSH and LQKENI. The sample's time point label, in plain terms: baseline before first vaccination. Vaccinee samples came from UK trials COV001 and COV002, including a single-blind randomized controlled phase 2/3 trial of AZD1222 (ChAdOx1 nCoV-19) in healthy adults. For TCRbeta chain sequencing, PBMC samples from trial participants were taken at day 0 and at day 28 after the second dose. Details on this clone: The specificity of this receptor is unknown. Per-base qualities were not stored, and no clone one base away is much larger.

Beyond this particular receptor, the publication reports: Conclusions about previously exposed vaccinees are limited, since just five or six AZD1222 recipients were seropositive for SARS-CoV-2 at baseline. Reportedly, almost half of the unique spike-specific TCRs recognized epitopes lying outside the regions that are mutated in the B.1.351 and B.1.1.7 variants. After two AZD1222 doses, spike-specific TCR breadth and depth were significantly higher than at day 0 and than in MenACWY recipients. Because no samples from the day 14 peak response were available, repertoires could be characterized only after the peak T cell response. Vaccine-associated CD4 TCRs spanned the whole spike protein, with dominant responses in regions 160-218 and 743-854. In the small 56-69-year group, the increase in depth fell short of significance, most likely because of low power. Participants were mostly white British, with more females than males. The authors suggested clonal diversity may have been underestimated.

This receptor was identified in an adult in good health. The sequencing used peripheral blood, collected on day 0 of AZD1222 vaccination. The sequence joins TRBV18 to TRBJ1-1; TRBD1 agrees with 10 junctional bases. DNA sequence: TGTGCCAGCTCTCTTGGGACAGGGGACACTGAAGCTTTCTTT. It specifies CASSLGTGDTEAFF.